This T cell receptor beta chain came from a study of blood T cell repertoires in COVID-19. Study information: From T cells, B-cell-depleted T cells, or PBMCs came the material, which was cDNA or gDNA.

Trimming shortened V by 2 bases and J by 4 bases, and 16 bases separated the two germline ends. The CDR3 contains 16 residues. Germline V lookup: CDR1 LGHDT, CDR2 YNNKEL (reference sequence). The data were produced by immunoSEQ multiplex PCR, yet TCRdb's version contains in-frame clones alone and is incomplete. Of tens of thousands of clones in the sample, about three quarters were seen once. Sequencing was performed on peripheral blood. The chain employs TRBV3-1 (or the pseudogene TRBV3-2) and TRBJ2-3; possibly TRBD2 for D (5 bases). This sequence was found in a human donor in a cohort sampled during active COVID-19. The CDR3 coding sequence is TGTGCCAGCAGCCAATCGGGAAACGAACGAGCAGATACGCAGTATTTT. Its protein product is CASSQSGNERADTQYF.